This paragraph covers one TCR beta chain sequence. Many counts were recorded for this clonotype. Its cognate antigen has yet to be identified. Nothing much larger sits one base from this clone, and base qualities are not available. A patient counted as having stable hyperthyroidism if there was no progression to ophthalmopathy within 18 months of follow-up. The hyperthyroidism patients were 18 to 65 years old and newly diagnosed, with a disease duration of less than 2 months. Patients with other autoimmune diseases, uncontrolled infections, pregnancy or lactation were excluded from the study. Diagnosis relied on clinical symptoms, serum thyroxine, TRAb, thyroid ultrasound and orbital computed tomography. Using Ficoll-Paque density gradient centrifugation, PBMCs were isolated from approximately 11 ml of fresh peripheral blood. Total RNA was extracted using Trizol reagent, and RNA quality was checked on an Agilent 2100 Bioanalyzer.

The CDR3 contains 16 residues, cysteine and phenylalanine counted. Only the CDR3 DNA is retained, 48 bases long and in frame from the first base. The germline V gene gives CDR1 as MNHEY and CDR2 as SVGAGI. The junction shows trimming of 0 bases on V and 4 bases on J, plus 16 bases between the germline ends. This sample is part of a study of Graves' ophthalmopathy and Graves' hyperthyroidism (dated by TCRdb to between 2018 and 2020). In terms of the full investigation: Peripheral blood was collected at initial diagnosis, prior to any treatment. TCR beta repertoire signatures were used to distinguish Graves' ophthalmopathy from Graves' hyperthyroidism and to predict progression to ophthalmopathy. In total, some 130 blood samples were TCR-sequenced: 40 to 45 ophthalmopathy, roughly 77 hyperthyroidism and roughly 17 hyperthyroidism-to-ophthalmopathy patients. To explore V-J signatures that separate ophthalmopathy from hyperthyroidism, a discovery set of about a hundred patients was enrolled, consisting of about 45 with ophthalmopathy and about 60 with stable hyperthyroidism. An independent validation cohort comprised about 20 hyperthyroidism patients and 17 patients who later progressed from hyperthyroidism to ophthalmopathy. T-cell repertoires of thyroid tissue and blood were compared in over five hyperthyroidism patients. Following sample collection, hyperthyroidism patients were given methimazole at a starting dose of 30 mg daily, and ophthalmopathy patients were given high-dose intravenous methylprednisolone. The 85 to 100 discovery patients were randomly split 7:3 into training and test sets. The research as a whole found: In validation, the model predicted ophthalmopathy progression with about 70% sensitivity and roughly 72% specificity; approximately 12 predicted patients were CT-confirmed with GO in a median of approximately 6.2 months. Most expanded thyroid clonotypes with a frequency above 0.001 also appeared in blood, which suggests that blood repertoires may reflect the immune response in the thyroid. Sample size was not predetermined statistically, and investigators were not blinded to group allocation. The 13-signature model separated ophthalmopathy from stable hyperthyroidism with 85% to 90% sensitivity and 81.08% specificity in cross-validation, and 80%/75% in the test set.

For repertoire sequencing, the TCR beta CDR3 regions were amplified from RNA transcripts. A first-round RT-PCR used HTBI primers with the Qiagen OneStep RT-PCR kit, followed by a second-round multiplex PCR, size selection and purification. Libraries were sequenced on an Illumina HiSeq2000 using paired-end 100 bp reads. Per the source publication's procedure: Reads were processed with SOAPnuke, discarding reads with adapters, uncalled bases, mean Phred below 15, or no exact constant-primer or identifier match. COPE v1.2.5 was used to merge the high-quality paired reads. Clonotypes were defined as unique nucleotide sequences and were aligned to IMGT TRB V, D and J references using MiTCR v1.1. The analysis was limited to V-J combinations with a frequency above 0.0001, which together covered more than 98% of repertoires. For each V-J combination, a TCR clonal expansion and chaos score was defined as the ratio of F50 clonal expansion to chaos observed in the TCRdist matrix. Features were reduced by Welch's t-statistics and random forest to over 10 V-J combinations, which fed a naive Bayes classifier. Thyroid-blood repertoire similarity was quantified with the Morisita-Horn index. The raw public reads went through TCRdb reprocessing: fastp at Q25, MiXCR clone calling, in-frame beta chains kept. Every distinct CDR3 protein forms one entry, paired with its most common genes and DNA. It is TCRdb's table, rather than the study itself, that gives the V and J calls and clone size. The sample contains 680,000 or so distinct CDR3 sequences, approximately 21% of them found a single time. In total, the top ten clones hold roughly 7.4% of the sample.

The receptor comes from a woman younger than 35 with stable Graves' hyperthyroidism. Some clones in this sample may be carry-over from other donors' samples. Donor details come from another sample of the same person, matched by shared clones. Specimen: peripheral blood. The V and J genes are TRBV6-5 and TRBJ2-7, with the D gene uncertain. The DNA is TGTGCCAGCAGTTACTCGAACTTAGAGCAGAGGTACGAGCAGTACTTC. It is translated as CASSYSNLEQRYEQYF.